The sequence of this TCR beta chain was determined in a study of T cell changes during pregnancy in multiple sclerosis. Here immunoSEQ multiplex PCR was the method, and the copy in TCRdb shows in-frame clones only, minus some. The sample includes tens of thousands of clones, around 93% of them seen just once. Germline V gives CDR1 LGHNA, CDR2 YNFKEQ. This CDR3 comprises 15 residues. V was pared by 3 bases and J by 8 bases, with 9 bases of the junction left unmatched. The receptor was derived from a female donor with multiple sclerosis, enrolled in a pregnancy study. V usage is TRBV4-2 and J usage is TRBJ2-1; 8 positions agree with TRBD1. The specimen comprised peripheral blood, sampled in the first trimester of pregnancy. For the CDR3, the DNA is TGTGCCAGCAGCCAGACGTACAGGGGGGTGGATGAGCAGTTCTTC. The encoded protein is CASSQTYRGVDEQFF.